Following are 2 T cell receptor beta chains from one sample sequenced in a study of tumor and adjacent non-tumor tissue in lung cancer. A modified ARM-PCR protocol with three rounds of nested PCR amplified TCRbeta. TCRdb recomputed calls from the multiplex PCR reads with MiXCR, one row per CDR3 protein. The data hold some 80,000 distinct CDR3 sequences, with around 80% observed a single time. The template was RNA from unsorted bulk tissue. The normal lung tissue was taken more than 3 cm from the tumor edge. Sequencing was performed on distant non-tumor lung tissue. These receptors originate from a woman between 50 and 59 years old with non-small cell lung cancer.

This clonotype was picked up a small number of times. A much larger clone lies one base from this, so it may be a read error. The chain recombines TRBV24-1 with TRBJ2-7, with D possibly matching TRBD1 (6 bases). V gave up 11 bases and J gave up 4 bases, with 26 bases separating them. From germline, CDR1 is KGHDR and CDR2 SFDVKD. The CDR3 loop spans 16 amino acids. The CDR3 DNA reads as TGTGCCAGACATTTCCCGGACAGTCAAAGGTTGTACGAGCAGTACTTC. Protein product: CARHFPDSQRLYEQYF.

This sequence joins TRBV29-1 and TRBJ2-2, with a possible D match to TRBD2 (5 bases). The CDR3 spans 15 residues. V lost 4 bases and J lost 9, with 21 bases in between. CDR1 is SQVTM, CDR2 ANQGSEA, per germline. The CDR3 bases are TGCAGCGTTGGGGGTCAGGAGGTAGTGACCAGGGAGCTGTTTTTT. Protein product: CSVGGQEVVTRELFF.